The 9 T cell receptor beta chains reported below all come from one sample, sequenced in a study of blood T cell repertoires in COVID-19. This table comes from immunoSEQ multiplex PCR, and its TCRdb copy is limited to in-frame clones, with some not included. Among around 150,000 clones, 84% were seen once, and the ten largest hold 8.9%. Sequencing was performed on peripheral blood. These receptors originate from a man younger than 40 with COVID-19, enrolled during active disease.

V is TRBV14 and J is TRBJ1-1, with TRBD1 matching over 9 bases. After removal of 6 bases from V and 3 bases from J, the junction contained 8 bases not matched to a gene. There are 15 residues in the CDR3. The V gene's germline CDR1 is SGHDN and CDR2 FVKESK. As DNA, the CDR3 is TGTGCCAGCAGTTATCAACAGGGGGCCGACACTGAAGCTTTCTTT. Translating it yields CASSYQQGADTEAFF.

This chain links TRBV19 with TRBJ2-2; D is possibly TRBD2 (7 bases). This CDR3 comprises 15 residues. Germline CDR1 is LNHDA and CDR2 is SQIVND (reference sequence). V lost 3 bases to trimming and J lost 4 bases, with 12 bases between them. This chain's CDR3 is CASSMGGGGTGELFF. For the CDR3, the DNA is TGTGCCAGTAGTATGGGGGGAGGGGGCACCGGGGAGCTGTTTTTT. The whole variable domain, filled in from reference TRBV19 and TRBJ2-2, reads DGGITQSPKYLFRKEGQNVTLSCEQNLNHDAMYWYRQDPGQGLRLIYYSQIVNDFQKGDIAEGYSVSREKKESFPLTVTSAQKNPTAFYLCASSMGGGGTGELFFGEGSRLTVL.

The chain couples TRBV19 to TRBJ1-2; 9 nucleotides agree with TRBD1. Germline V gene data show CDR1 as LNHDA and CDR2 as SQIVND (reference sequence). J gave up 4 bases and V 10 bases, and 7 bases lay outside the gene matches. The CDR3 totals 13 residues. CDR3 region: CATRDRVFYGYTF. The CDR3 DNA reads TGTGCCACCCGGGACAGGGTTTTCTATGGCTACACCTTC. The full variable domain, completed using reference TRBV19 and TRBJ1-2, is DGGITQSPKYLFRKEGQNVTLSCEQNLNHDAMYWYRQDPGQGLRLIYYSQIVNDFQKGDIAEGYSVSREKKESFPLTVTSAQKNPTAFYLCATRDRVFYGYTFGSGTRLTVV.

V usage is TRBV11-2 and J usage is TRBJ2-1; 13 bases agree with TRBD2. The CDR3 is made up of 16 amino acids. V lost 5 bases, J lost 4 bases, and 5 bases stayed unmatched. Germline assignment: CDR1 SGHAT and CDR2 FQNNGV. The CDR3 sequence: CASSPEGLAGYNEQFF. The CDR3, as DNA: TGTGCCAGCAGCCCTGAGGGACTAGCGGGATACAATGAGCAGTTCTTC.

This clone was recorded only once. V and J are TRBV11-2 and TRBJ1-4; TRBD1 agrees at 7 bases. Trimming at V came to 2 bases and at J to 8 bases, leaving 11 bases not matched to a gene. CDR1 and CDR2 (germline): SGHAT, FQNNGV. The CDR3 length is 16 residues. The CDR3 DNA sequence: TGTGCCAGCAGCTTAAACTGGGACAGTTCTCGGGAAAAACTGTTTTTT. Residues: CASSLNWDSSREKLFF.

Turning to this clone: One end of the junction does not line up with germline, which may come from a read error. V and J are TRBV7-7 and TRBJ1-3; 9 positions agree with TRBD1. This CDR3 comprises 15 residues. The germline gives CDR1 SSHAT, CDR2 FNYEAQ (reference sequence). The CDR3 nucleotides are TGTGCTAGCAGCCTGGGACAGGGCCCTGGAAACACCATATATTTT. Its translation is CASSLGQGPGNTIYF.

The V and J genes are TRBV28 and TRBJ2-3, with TRBD2 matching 8 bases. Germline CDR1 and CDR2: MDHEN and SYDVKM. V gave up 2 bases and J gave up 1 base; unmatched junction bases: 2. CDR3 length equals 15 residues. CDR3 in DNA: TGTGCCAGCAGTTTACCACTAGCGGGCACAGATACGCAGTATTTT. It is translated as CASSLPLAGTDTQYF.

V usage is TRBV5-8 and J usage is TRBJ1-1; D may be TRBD1 (5 bases). V lost 0 bases, J lost 5 bases, and 8 bases lay in between. Germline lookup yields CDR1 SGHTS and CDR2 YDEGEE. The CDR3 extends over 13 amino acids. CDR3 bases: TGTGCCAGCAGCTTGGAGCCAGGGACTGAAGCTTTCTTT. Amino acid sequence: CASSLEPGTEAFF. The full variable domain, its missing parts supplied by reference TRBV5-8 and TRBJ1-1, is EAGVTQSPTHLIKTRGQQATLRCSPISGHTSVYWYQQALGLGLQFLLWYDEGEERNRGNFPPRFSGRQFPNYSSELNVNALELEDSALYLCASSLEPGTEAFFGQGTRLTVV.

The chain has TRBV5-6 and TRBJ1-2; no clear D gene. CDR3 length: 12 residues. Trimming left V 7 bases short and J 8 bases short, with 15 bases between. Germline loops: CDR1 SGHDT, CDR2 YYEEEE. The CDR3 region is CASREAGSGYTF. The CDR3 bases are TGTGCCAGCCGGGAGGCGGGTTCAGGCTACACCTTC.